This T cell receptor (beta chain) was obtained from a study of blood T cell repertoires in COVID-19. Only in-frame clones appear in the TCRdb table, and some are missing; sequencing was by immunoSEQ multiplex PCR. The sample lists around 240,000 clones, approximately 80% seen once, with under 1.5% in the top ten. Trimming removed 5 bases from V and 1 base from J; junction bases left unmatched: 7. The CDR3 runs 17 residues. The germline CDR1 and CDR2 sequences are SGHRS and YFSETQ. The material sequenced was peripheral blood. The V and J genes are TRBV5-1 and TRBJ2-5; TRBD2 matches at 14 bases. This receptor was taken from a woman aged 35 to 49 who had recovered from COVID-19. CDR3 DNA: TGCGCCAGCAGGCAACCGGGACTAGCGGGGGCCCAAGAGACCCAGTACTTC. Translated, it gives CASRQPGLAGAQETQYF.